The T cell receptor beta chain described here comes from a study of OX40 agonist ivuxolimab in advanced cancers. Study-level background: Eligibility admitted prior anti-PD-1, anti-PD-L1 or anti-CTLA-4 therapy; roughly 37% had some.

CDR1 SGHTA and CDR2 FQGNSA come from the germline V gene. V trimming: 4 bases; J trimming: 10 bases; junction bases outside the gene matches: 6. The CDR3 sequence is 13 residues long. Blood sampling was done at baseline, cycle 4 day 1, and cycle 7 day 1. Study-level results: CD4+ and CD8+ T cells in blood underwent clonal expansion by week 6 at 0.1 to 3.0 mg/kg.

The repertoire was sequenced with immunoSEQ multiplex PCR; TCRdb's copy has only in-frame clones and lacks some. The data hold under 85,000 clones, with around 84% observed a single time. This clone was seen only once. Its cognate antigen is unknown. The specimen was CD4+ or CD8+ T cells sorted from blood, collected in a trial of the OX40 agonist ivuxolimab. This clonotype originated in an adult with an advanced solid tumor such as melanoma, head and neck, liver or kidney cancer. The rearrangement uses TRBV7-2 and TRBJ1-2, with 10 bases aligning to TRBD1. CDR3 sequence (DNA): TGTGCCAGCAGCTCGGACAGGGGGAGGGCCTACACCTTC. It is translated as CASSSDRGRAYTF.